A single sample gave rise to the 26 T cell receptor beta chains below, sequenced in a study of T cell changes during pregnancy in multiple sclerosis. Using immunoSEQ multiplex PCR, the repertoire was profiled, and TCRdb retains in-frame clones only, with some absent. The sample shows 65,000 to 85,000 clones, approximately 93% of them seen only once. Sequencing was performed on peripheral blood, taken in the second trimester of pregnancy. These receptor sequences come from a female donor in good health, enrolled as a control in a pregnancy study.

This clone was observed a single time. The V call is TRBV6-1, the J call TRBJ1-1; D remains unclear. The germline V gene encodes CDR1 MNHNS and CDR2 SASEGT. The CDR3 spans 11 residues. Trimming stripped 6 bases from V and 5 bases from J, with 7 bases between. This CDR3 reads CASSRGTEAFF. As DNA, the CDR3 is TGTGCCAGCAGCAGAGGGACTGAAGCTTTCTTT.

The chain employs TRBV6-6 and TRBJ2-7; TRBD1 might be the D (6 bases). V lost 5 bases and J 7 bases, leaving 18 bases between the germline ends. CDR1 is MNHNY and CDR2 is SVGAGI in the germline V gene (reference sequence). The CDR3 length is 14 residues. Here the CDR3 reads CASSGYRVGEEQYF. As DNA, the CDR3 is TGTGCCAGCAGTGGCTACAGGGTAGGTGAGGAGCAGTACTTC.

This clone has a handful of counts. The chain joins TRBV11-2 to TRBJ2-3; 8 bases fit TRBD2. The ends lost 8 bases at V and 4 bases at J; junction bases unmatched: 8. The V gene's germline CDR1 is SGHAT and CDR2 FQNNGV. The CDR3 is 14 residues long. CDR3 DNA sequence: TGTGCCAGCGGGGGGACTAGTCGGGCAGATACGCAGTATTTT. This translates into CASGGTSRADTQYF.

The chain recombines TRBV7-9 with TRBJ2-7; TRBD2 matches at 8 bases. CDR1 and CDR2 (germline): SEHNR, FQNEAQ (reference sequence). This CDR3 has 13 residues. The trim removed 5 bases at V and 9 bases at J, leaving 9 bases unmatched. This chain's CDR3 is CASSRSGGFGQYF. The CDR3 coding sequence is TGTGCCAGCAGCCGGTCGGGGGGGTTCGGGCAGTACTTC.

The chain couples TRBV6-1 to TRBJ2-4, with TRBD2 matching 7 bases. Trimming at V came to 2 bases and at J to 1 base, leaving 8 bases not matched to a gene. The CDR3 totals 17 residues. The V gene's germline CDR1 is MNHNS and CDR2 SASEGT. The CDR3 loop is CASSEWREGRAKNIQYF. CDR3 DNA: TGTGCCAGCAGTGAATGGAGGGAGGGCCGTGCCAAAAACATTCAGTACTTC.

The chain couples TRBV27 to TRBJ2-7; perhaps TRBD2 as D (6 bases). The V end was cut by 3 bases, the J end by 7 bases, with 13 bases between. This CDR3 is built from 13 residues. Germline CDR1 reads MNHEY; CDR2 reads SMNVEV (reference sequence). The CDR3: CASSLSRAGEQYF. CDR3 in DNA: TGTGCCAGCAGTTTGAGTCGTGCGGGAGAGCAGTACTTC.

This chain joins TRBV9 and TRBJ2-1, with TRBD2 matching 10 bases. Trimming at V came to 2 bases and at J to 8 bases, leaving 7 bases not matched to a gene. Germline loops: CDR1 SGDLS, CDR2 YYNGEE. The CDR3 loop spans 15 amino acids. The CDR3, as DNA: TGTGCCAGCAGCGTCGCAGGGACTAGCGTGGATGAGCAGTTCTTC. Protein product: CASSVAGTSVDEQFF.

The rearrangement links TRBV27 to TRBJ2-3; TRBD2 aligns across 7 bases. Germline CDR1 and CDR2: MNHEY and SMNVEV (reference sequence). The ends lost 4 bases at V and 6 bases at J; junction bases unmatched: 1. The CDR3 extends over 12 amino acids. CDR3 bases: TGTGCCAGCAGTTGGGGGGGGGATACGCAGTATTTT. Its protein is CASSWGGDTQYF.

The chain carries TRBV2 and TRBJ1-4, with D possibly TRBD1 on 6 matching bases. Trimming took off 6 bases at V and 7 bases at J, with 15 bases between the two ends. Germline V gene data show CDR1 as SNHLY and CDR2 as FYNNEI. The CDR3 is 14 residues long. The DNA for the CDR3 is TGTGCCAGCAGGGCGGACAGCAAGAGTGAAAAACTGTTTTTT. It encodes CASRADSKSEKLFF.

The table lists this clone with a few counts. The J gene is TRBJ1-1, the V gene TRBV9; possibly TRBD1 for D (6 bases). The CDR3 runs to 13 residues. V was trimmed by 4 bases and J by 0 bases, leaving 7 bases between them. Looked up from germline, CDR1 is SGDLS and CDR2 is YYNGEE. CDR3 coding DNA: TGTGCCAGCAGCCAGGGGCTGAACACTGAAGCTTTCTTT. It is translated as CASSQGLNTEAFF.

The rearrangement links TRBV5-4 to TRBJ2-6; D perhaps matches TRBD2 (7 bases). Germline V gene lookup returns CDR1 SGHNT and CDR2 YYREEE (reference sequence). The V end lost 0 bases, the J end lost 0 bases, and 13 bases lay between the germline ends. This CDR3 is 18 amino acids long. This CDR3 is CASSLGGGPFSGANVLTF. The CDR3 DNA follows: TGTGCCAGCAGCTTGGGGGGGGGCCCTTTCTCTGGGGCCAACGTCCTGACTTTC.

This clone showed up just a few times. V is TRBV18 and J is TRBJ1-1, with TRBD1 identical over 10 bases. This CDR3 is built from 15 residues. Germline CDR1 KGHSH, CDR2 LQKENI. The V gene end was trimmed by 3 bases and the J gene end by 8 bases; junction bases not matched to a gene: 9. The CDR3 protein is CASSPNRQGAAEAFF. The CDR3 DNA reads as TGTGCCAGCTCACCTAACAGACAGGGGGCTGCGGAAGCTTTCTTT.

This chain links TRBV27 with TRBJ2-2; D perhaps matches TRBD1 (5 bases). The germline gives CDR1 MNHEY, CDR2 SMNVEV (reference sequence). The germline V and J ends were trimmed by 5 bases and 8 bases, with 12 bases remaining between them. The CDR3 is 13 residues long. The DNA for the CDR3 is TGTGCCAGCAGTGTCAGGGCAGGAGGGGAGCTGTTTTTT. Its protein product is CASSVRAGGELFF.

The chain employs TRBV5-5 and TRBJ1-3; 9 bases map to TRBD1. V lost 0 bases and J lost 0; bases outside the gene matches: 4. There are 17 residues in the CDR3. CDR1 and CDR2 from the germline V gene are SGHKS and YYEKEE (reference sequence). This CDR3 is CASSLGDRVTSGNTIYF. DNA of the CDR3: TGTGCCAGCAGCTTGGGGGACAGGGTAACCTCTGGAAACACCATATATTTT.

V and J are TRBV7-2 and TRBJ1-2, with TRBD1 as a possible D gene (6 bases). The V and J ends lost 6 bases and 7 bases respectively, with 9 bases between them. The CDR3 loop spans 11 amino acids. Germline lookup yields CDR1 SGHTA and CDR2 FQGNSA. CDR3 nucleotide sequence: TGTGCCAGCAGTTCGACAGGTGGCTACACCTTC. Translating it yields CASSSTGGYTF.

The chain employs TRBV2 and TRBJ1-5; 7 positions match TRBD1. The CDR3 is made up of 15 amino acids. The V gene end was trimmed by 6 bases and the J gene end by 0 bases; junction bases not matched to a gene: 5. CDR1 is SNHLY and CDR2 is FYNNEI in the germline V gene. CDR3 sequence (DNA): TGTGCCAGCAGAGAAACAGGGGTTAGCAATCAGCCCCAGCATTTT. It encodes CASRETGVSNQPQHF.

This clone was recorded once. CDR3 sequence reads: CASSANTRGLGGSYNEQFF. In nucleotides, the CDR3 is TGTGCCAGCAGTGCTAATACTAGGGGACTAGGTGGCTCCTACAATGAGCAGTTCTTC. V is TRBV6-1 and J is TRBJ2-1; 8 bases match TRBD2. The CDR3 consists of 19 residues. Germline V gene sequence: CDR1 MNHNS, CDR2 SASEGT. J gave up 0 bases and V 4 bases, and 14 bases lay outside the gene matches.

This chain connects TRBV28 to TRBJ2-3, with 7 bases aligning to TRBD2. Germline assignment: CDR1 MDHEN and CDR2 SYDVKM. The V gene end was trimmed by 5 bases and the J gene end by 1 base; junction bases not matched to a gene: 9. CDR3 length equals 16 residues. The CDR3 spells CASSTPAGEGTDTQYF. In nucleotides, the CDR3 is TGTGCCAGCAGTACCCCTGCGGGGGAAGGCACAGATACGCAGTATTTT.

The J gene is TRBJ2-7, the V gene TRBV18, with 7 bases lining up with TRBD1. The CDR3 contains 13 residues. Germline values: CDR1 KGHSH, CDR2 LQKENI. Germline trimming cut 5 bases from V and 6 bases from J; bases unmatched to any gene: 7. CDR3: CASSSTGTGEQYF. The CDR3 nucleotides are TGTGCCAGCTCATCGACAGGGACCGGCGAGCAGTACTTC.

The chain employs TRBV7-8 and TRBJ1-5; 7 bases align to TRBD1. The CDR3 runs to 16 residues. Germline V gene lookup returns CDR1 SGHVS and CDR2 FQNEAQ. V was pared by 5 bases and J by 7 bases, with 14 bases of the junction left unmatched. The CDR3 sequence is CASSPGDSSIRQPQHF. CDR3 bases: TGTGCCAGCAGCCCGGGGGACAGCTCCATTAGACAGCCCCAGCATTTT. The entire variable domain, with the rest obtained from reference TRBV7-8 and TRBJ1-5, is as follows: GAGVSQSPRYKVAKRGQDVALRCDPISGHVSLFWYQQALGQGPEFLTYFQNEAQLDKSGLPSDRFFAERPEGSVSTLKIQRTQQEDSAVYLCASSPGDSSIRQPQHFGDGTRLSIL.

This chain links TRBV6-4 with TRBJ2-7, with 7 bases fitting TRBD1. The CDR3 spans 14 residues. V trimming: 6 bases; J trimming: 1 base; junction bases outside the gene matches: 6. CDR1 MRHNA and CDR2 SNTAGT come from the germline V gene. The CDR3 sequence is CASSLRDRSYEQYF. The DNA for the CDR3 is TGTGCCAGCAGCCTCCGGGACAGATCCTACGAGCAGTACTTC.

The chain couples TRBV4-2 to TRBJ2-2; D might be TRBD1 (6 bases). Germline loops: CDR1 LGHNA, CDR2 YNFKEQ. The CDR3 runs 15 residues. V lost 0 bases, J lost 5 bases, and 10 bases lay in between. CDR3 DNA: TGTGCCAGCAGCCAAGACATACAGGGTACCGGGGAGCTGTTTTTT. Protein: CASSQDIQGTGELFF.

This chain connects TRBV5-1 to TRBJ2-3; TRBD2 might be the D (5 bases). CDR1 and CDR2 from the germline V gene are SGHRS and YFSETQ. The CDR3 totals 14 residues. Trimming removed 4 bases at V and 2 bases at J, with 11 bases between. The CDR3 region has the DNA TGCGCCAGCAGCGCGAGCGGCACCACAGATACGCAGTATTTT. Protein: CASSASGTTDTQYF.

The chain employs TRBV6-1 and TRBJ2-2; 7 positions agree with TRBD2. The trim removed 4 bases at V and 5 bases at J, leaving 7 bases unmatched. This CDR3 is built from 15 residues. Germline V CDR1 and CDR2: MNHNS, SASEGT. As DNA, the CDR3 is TGTGCCAGCAGTGCTACTAGCGCGGGGACCGGGGAGCTGTTTTTT. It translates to CASSATSAGTGELFF.

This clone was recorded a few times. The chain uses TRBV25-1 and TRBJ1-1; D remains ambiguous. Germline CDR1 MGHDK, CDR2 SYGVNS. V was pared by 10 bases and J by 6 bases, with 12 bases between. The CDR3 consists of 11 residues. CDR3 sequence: CATSDWSEAFF. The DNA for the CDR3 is TGTGCCACTTCCGACTGGTCTGAAGCTTTCTTT.

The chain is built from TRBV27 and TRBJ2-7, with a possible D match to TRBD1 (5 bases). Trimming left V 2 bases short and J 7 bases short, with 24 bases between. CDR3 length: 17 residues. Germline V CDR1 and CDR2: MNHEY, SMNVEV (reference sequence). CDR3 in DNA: TGTGCCAGCAGTTTAGGCGCAGGGCCCCGTCTTTTTAGGGAGCAGTACTTC. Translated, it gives CASSLGAGPRLFREQYF.